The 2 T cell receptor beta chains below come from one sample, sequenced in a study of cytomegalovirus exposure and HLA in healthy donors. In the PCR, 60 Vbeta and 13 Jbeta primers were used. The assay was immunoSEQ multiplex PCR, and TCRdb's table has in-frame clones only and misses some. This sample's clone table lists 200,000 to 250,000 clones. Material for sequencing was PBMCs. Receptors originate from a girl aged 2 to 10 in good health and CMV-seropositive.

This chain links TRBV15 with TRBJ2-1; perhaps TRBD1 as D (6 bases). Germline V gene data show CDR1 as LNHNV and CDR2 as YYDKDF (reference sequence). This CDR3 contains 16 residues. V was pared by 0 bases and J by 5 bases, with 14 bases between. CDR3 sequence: CATSRDLTGPDNEQFF. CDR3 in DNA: TGTGCCACCAGCAGAGATTTAACAGGGCCAGACAATGAGCAGTTCTTC.

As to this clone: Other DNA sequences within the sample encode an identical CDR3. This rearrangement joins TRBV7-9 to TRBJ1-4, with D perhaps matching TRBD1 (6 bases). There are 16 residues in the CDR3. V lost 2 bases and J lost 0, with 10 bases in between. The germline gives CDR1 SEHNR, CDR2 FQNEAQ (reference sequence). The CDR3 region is CASSLTGPSTNEKLFF. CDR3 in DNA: TGTGCCAGCAGCTTAACAGGGCCATCAACTAATGAAAAACTGTTTTTT. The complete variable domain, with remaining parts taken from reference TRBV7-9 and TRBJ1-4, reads DTGVSQNPRHKITKRGQNVTFRCDPISEHNRLYWYRQTLGQGPEFLTYFQNEAQLEKSRLLSDRFSAERPKGSFSTLEIQRTEQGDSAMYLCASSLTGPSTNEKLFFGSGTQLSVL.